Following are 27 T cell receptor beta chains from one sample sequenced in a study of spatial heterogeneity in lung cancer. TCRdb itself ran the 5' RACE reads through MiXCR, one entry per CDR3 protein. The sample contains a few thousand distinct CDR3 sequences, roughly 9% of which appear only once. As for time point: sample taken at primary tumor resection. The study sequenced unsorted whole RNA from tumor, nontumor lung or frozen PBMC. The sample was normal lung tissue next to the tumor, taken at surgery. The receptors were gathered from a male donor with early-stage non-small cell lung cancer.

This clonotype counts as medium-sized. This beta chain appears as a stray read in a library generated for alpha chains; its size is not informative. This chain links TRBV6-2 or TRBV6-3 with TRBJ2-2; a possible D gene is TRBD1 (6 bases). Trimming cost V 7 bases and J 0 bases, with 9 bases left between them. The CDR3 totals 14 residues. The germline gives CDR1 MNHEY, CDR2 SVGEGT. The CDR3 loop is CASNRQANTGELFF. The CDR3 DNA reads TGTGCCAGCAACAGACAGGCGAACACCGGGGAGCTGTTTTTT.

There are many counts of this clonotype. Being off target in a library aimed at alpha chains, this beta chain has a size of little meaning. The V and J genes are TRBV6-2 or TRBV6-3 and TRBJ2-1, with no clear D. V lost 3 bases, J lost 5 bases, and 8 bases lay in between. Looked up from germline, CDR1 is MNHEY and CDR2 is SVGEGT. The CDR3 length is 13 residues. The CDR3 coding sequence is TGTGCCAGCAGTTATAGCCTCAACAATGAGCAGTTCTTC. Translated, it gives CASSYSLNNEQFF.

By share, this clonotype ranks as medium-sized. Since the library was made to target alpha chains, this beta chain is a stray read and its abundance is not meaningful. This sequence joins TRBV20-1 and TRBJ2-5; D gene ambiguous. The ends were cut back, 0 bases at V and 2 bases at J, with 13 bases in the middle. The CDR3 totals 15 residues. Germline V gene data show CDR1 as DFQATT and CDR2 as SNEGSKA (reference sequence). In nucleotides, the CDR3 is TGCAGTGCTAGAGATCAAGTACAGCGTCAAGAGACCCAGTACTTC. Protein: CSARDQVQRQETQYF.

This clonotype is termed medium-sized. This beta chain was picked up by a library intended for alpha chains and is off target, so its count carries little meaning. The chain links TRBV5-1 to TRBJ1-1, with TRBD1 as a possible D gene (6 bases). Germline CDR1 is SGHRS and CDR2 is YFSETQ. The CDR3 extends over 14 amino acids. Trimming took off 0 bases at V and 5 bases at J, with 11 bases between the two ends. The CDR3 sequence: CASSLEPGVTEAFF. The CDR3, as DNA: TGCGCCAGCAGCTTGGAGCCAGGGGTGACTGAAGCTTTCTTT.

This clonotype is categorized as medium-sized (0.01 to 0.1%). The library was prepared for alpha chains; this beta chain is a stray read, so its frequency means little. The chain links TRBV11-2 to TRBJ1-1, with D hard to call. V lost 4 bases and J 3 bases, leaving 3 bases between the germline ends. CDR1 is SGHAT and CDR2 is FQNNGV in the germline V gene. The CDR3 spans 11 residues. The CDR3 DNA sequence: TGTGCCAGCAGCTGGCACACTGAAGCTTTCTTT. This translates into CASSWHTEAFF.

This clonotype was detected ten times or more. Little can be read into the size of this beta chain, an off-target read in a library designed for alpha chains. This chain uses TRBV12-3 or TRBV12-4 with TRBJ2-3; 7 bases are shared with TRBD1. J lost 1 base, V lost 6 bases, and 10 bases had no gene match. The CDR3 runs to 16 residues. CDR3 sequence: CASSHKTGPGTDTQYF. The CDR3 nucleotides read TGTGCCAGCAGCCACAAGACAGGGCCGGGCACAGATACGCAGTATTTT.

By share, this clonotype ranks as medium-sized. With the library built for alpha chains, this beta chain is off target and its frequency is not meaningful. V gene TRBV12-3 or TRBV12-4 combines with J gene TRBJ2-2; D not resolved. CDR3 length equals 13 residues. V was cut by 2 bases and J by 5 bases, with 6 bases left in between. This CDR3 reads CASSLLVTGELFF. As DNA, the CDR3 is TGTGCCAGCAGTTTACTCGTAACCGGGGAGCTGTTTTTT.

On this clonotype itself: This beta chain was picked up by a library intended for alpha chains and is off target, so its count carries little meaning. DNA of the CDR3: TGCGCCAGCAGCCAAGTTTGGGACAGCAAAAACATTCAGTACTTC. Its protein is CASSQVWDSKNIQYF. This rearrangement joins TRBV4-1 to TRBJ2-4; 7 positions match TRBD1. From germline, CDR1 is MGHRA and CDR2 YSYEKL. There are 15 residues in the CDR3. Trimming at V came to 1 base and at J to 3 bases, leaving 3 bases not matched to a gene.

This clonotype was seen only a few times. Because the library targeted alpha chains, this beta chain is an off-target read whose size means little. The chain couples TRBV5-5 to TRBJ2-3; TRBD1 aligns across 11 bases. Germline lookup yields CDR1 SGHKS and CDR2 YYEKEE (reference sequence). Trimming removed 5 bases from V and 4 bases from J; junction bases left unmatched: 9. This CDR3 comprises 16 residues. CDR3 coding DNA: TGTGCCAGCAGGACCGGGACAGGGGGTTTTTCAGATACGCAGTATTTT. Translating it yields CASRTGTGGFSDTQYF.

The table lists this clonotype with many counts. Because the library targeted alpha chains, this beta chain is an off-target read whose size means little. The chain couples TRBV7-3 to TRBJ2-1, with D tentatively TRBD2 (5 bases). Trimming took off 4 bases at V and 6 bases at J, with 13 bases between the two ends. CDR3 length: 14 amino acids. Germline V gene data show CDR1 as SGHTA and CDR2 as FQGTGA. The CDR3 here is CASSSDGGPNEQFF. The DNA for the CDR3 is TGTGCCAGCAGCTCGGACGGAGGCCCCAATGAGCAGTTCTTC.

This clonotype is medium-sized. Within a library made for alpha chains, this beta chain is off target, and its count is uninformative. The chain couples TRBV27 to TRBJ2-1; the match to TRBD2 covers 9 bases. CDR3 size: 15 residues. With 3 bases clipped from V and 6 bases from J, the junction kept 6 bases outside the gene matches. Germline CDR1 and CDR2: MNHEY and SMNVEV (reference sequence). CDR3 nucleotide sequence: TGTGCCAGCAGTTTTGACGCGGGAGGGGCCAATGAGCAGTTCTTC. Its protein product is CASSFDAGGANEQFF.

Relative to its sample, this clonotype is large. Because this beta chain is a stray read in a library intended to capture alpha chains, its abundance should not be given much weight. The V gene is TRBV7-9, the J gene TRBJ1-1; TRBD1 might be the D (6 bases). Trimming shortened V by 3 bases and J by 4 bases, and 12 bases separated the two germline ends. Germline V gene lookup returns CDR1 SEHNR and CDR2 FQNEAQ (reference sequence). This CDR3 is 14 amino acids long. CDR3 DNA: TGTGCCAGCAGCTTTACAGGGTTGGGCACTGAAGCTTTCTTT. The encoded protein is CASSFTGLGTEAFF.

This clonotype was seen many times. The library was built for alpha chains, so this beta chain is an off-target read and its size means little. This chain uses TRBV9 with TRBJ1-1; TRBD1 might be the D (5 bases). From germline, CDR1 is SGDLS and CDR2 YYNGEE. The CDR3 is 14 amino acids. V lost 3 bases to trimming and J lost 4 bases, with 13 bases between them. The CDR3 nucleotides are TGTGCCAGCAGCGCGTCTGGGGCGGTCACTGAAGCTTTCTTT. Translation gives CASSASGAVTEAFF.

This clonotype was observed many times. For a library built for alpha chains, this beta chain is a stray read; little rests on its size. This rearrangement joins TRBV4-2 to TRBJ1-5, with D unresolved. Trimming removed 7 bases from V and 0 bases from J, with 13 bases in between. Germline loops: CDR1 LGHNA, CDR2 YNFKEQ. CDR3 length equals 15 residues. CDR3 DNA: TGTGCCAGCAAGGGAGATTACTATAGCAATCAGCCCCAGCATTTT. This sequence encodes CASKGDYYSNQPQHF.

By frequency in the sample, this clonotype is medium-sized. The library was prepared for alpha chains; this beta chain is a stray read, so its frequency means little. V and J are TRBV12-3 or TRBV12-4 and TRBJ1-1, with D hard to call. V lost 5 bases and J lost 2, with 6 bases in between. The CDR3 sequence is 12 residues long. Here the CDR3 DNA reads TGTGCCAGCAGTCCAAGTAACACTGAAGCTTTCTTT. Translated, it gives CASSPSNTEAFF.

This clonotype was seen repeatedly, ten times or more. Found in a library prepared for alpha chains, this beta chain is an off-target read, and its abundance has little meaning. The chain joins TRBV6-6 to TRBJ1-4; 9 bases line up with TRBD1. Per germline, CDR1 MNHNY and CDR2 SVGAGI (reference sequence). The length of the CDR3 is 17 residues. V lost 5 bases and J lost 2; bases outside the gene matches: 9. The CDR3 nucleotides read TGTGCCAGCAGTAAAATCCGGGACAGGGTGACTAATGAAAAACTGTTTTTT. Amino acid sequence: CASSKIRDRVTNEKLFF.

This clonotype was observed at least ten times. A library prepared for alpha chains yielded this beta chain as an off-target read; its size is of little meaning. The V gene is TRBV2, the J gene TRBJ2-7; 10 bases map to TRBD2. The germline V gene has CDR1 SNHLY and CDR2 FYNNEI. V gave up 4 bases and J gave up 6 bases; unmatched junction bases: 0. This CDR3 region has 12 residues. The CDR3 spells CASSGLAGEQYF. DNA for the CDR3: TGTGCCAGCAGTGGACTAGCGGGCGAGCAGTACTTC.

Judged by abundance, this clonotype is medium-sized (0.01 to 0.1%). This beta chain was picked up by a library intended for alpha chains and is off target, so its count carries little meaning. The V call is TRBV24-1, the J call TRBJ2-2, with TRBD1 as a possible D gene (6 bases). The CDR3 loop spans 15 amino acids. Germline V gives CDR1 KGHDR, CDR2 SFDVKD. The germline V and J ends were trimmed by 2 bases and 1 base, with 7 bases remaining between them. CDR3 residues: CATSDSDRNTGELFF. CDR3 nucleotide sequence: TGTGCCACCAGTGATTCGGACAGGAACACCGGGGAGCTGTTTTTT.

By share of the sample, this clonotype is large. The junction departs from germline at one end; a sequencing error may be responsible. This beta chain is a stray sequence in a library constructed for alpha chains; its clone size is not meaningful. The rearrangement uses TRBV7-7 and TRBJ2-3; D tentatively fits TRBD1 or TRBD2 (6 bases each). The CDR3 has 18 amino acids. Germline V gene data show CDR1 as SSHAT and CDR2 as FNYEAQ (reference sequence). The CDR3: CASSRGRSDNQGTDTQYF. CDR3 nucleotides: TGTGCTAGCAGCCGGGGGCGCTCCGACAATCAGGGCACAGATACGCAGTATTTT.

This clonotype is classed as medium-sized. The library was prepared for alpha chains; this beta chain is a stray read, so its frequency means little. The rearrangement uses TRBV29-1 and TRBJ2-3; 7 bases match TRBD2. CDR1 SQVTM and CDR2 ANQGSEA come from the germline V gene. The CDR3 is 15 residues long. Trimming took 4 bases from V and 5 from J; bases not matched to a gene: 12. The CDR3 nucleotides read TGCAGCGTTGTATCTCGCGGGAGTACTGTAGATACGCAGTATTTT. It specifies CSVVSRGSTVDTQYF.

By share, this clonotype ranks as medium-sized. Since it is a stray read in a library aimed at alpha chains, this beta chain has a size that is not meaningful. The genes are TRBV7-8 and TRBJ2-3; 11 bases agree with TRBD2. Per germline, CDR1 SGHVS and CDR2 FQNEAQ. The junction had 13 bases not matched to a gene; V was cut back by 5 bases and J by 3 bases. The CDR3 contains 18 residues. In DNA form, the CDR3 reads TGTGCCAGCAGCAGCTATCGAGTTTTAGCGGGAGGGACAGATACGCAGTATTTT. Translation: CASSSYRVLAGGTDTQYF.

This clonotype showed up many times. The library was designed around alpha chains, so this beta chain is a stray read whose abundance carries little weight. This chain uses TRBV7-9 with TRBJ2-3; D might be TRBD2 (6 bases). Germline V gives CDR1 SEHNR, CDR2 FQNEAQ (reference sequence). This CDR3 region has 14 residues. Trimming left V 5 bases short and J 3 bases short, with 12 bases between. In DNA, the CDR3 is TGTGCCAGCAGCCGCGGGACTTATACAGATACGCAGTATTTT. Translation: CASSRGTYTDTQYF.

In its sample, this clonotype was seen many times. As an off-target read in a library built for alpha chains, this beta chain has a frequency of little significance. The chain uses TRBV28 and TRBJ1-1, with D unclear. Germline CDR1 and CDR2: MDHEN and SYDVKM. The CDR3 has 12 amino acids. Trimming took 7 bases from V and 4 from J, leaving 10 bases between them. The CDR3 spells CASTLRGTEAFF. The CDR3 DNA is TGTGCCAGCACCCTTCGAGGCACTGAAGCTTTCTTT.

About this clonotype: Because the library targeted alpha chains, this beta chain is an off-target read whose size means little. The chain carries TRBV11-2 and TRBJ1-1; possibly TRBD1 for D (6 bases). CDR3 size: 14 residues. From germline, CDR1 is SGHAT and CDR2 FQNNGV. Trimming removed 5 bases from V and 0 bases from J, with 10 bases in between. CDR3 sequence (DNA): TGTGCCAGCAGCCCTAGGGACATGAACACTGAAGCTTTCTTT. Protein sequence: CASSPRDMNTEAFF. Full variable domain (outside the CDR3, taken from reference TRBV11-2 and TRBJ1-1): EAGVAQSPRYKIIEKRQSVAFWCNPISGHATLYWYQQILGQGPKLLIQFQNNGVVDDSQLPKDRFSAERLKGVDSTLKIQPAKLEDSAVYLCASSPRDMNTEAFFGQGTRLTVV.

This clonotype is categorized as medium-sized. Because this beta chain is a stray read in a library intended to capture alpha chains, its abundance should not be given much weight. The J gene is TRBJ2-1, the V gene TRBV20-1, with 10 bases matching TRBD2. V lost 3 bases to trimming and J lost 4 bases; unmatched junction nucleotides: 18. Germline V lookup: CDR1 DFQATT, CDR2 SNEGSKA (reference sequence). CDR3 length: 19 residues. CDR3 residues: CSARLSGRAPRRGYNEQFF. The CDR3, as DNA: TGCAGTGCTAGGTTAAGCGGGAGGGCCCCCAGAAGAGGTTACAATGAGCAGTTCTTC.

By sample fraction, this clonotype is large. This beta chain is a stray read from a library made for alpha chains; its abundance is not meaningful. This chain uses TRBV3-1 with TRBJ1-6; no reliable D call. From germline, CDR1 is LGHDT and CDR2 YNNKEL (reference sequence). The V end lost 1 base, the J end lost 10 bases, and 11 bases lay between the germline ends. CDR3 length: 14 amino acids. CDR3 in amino acids: CASSQGTGDSPLHF. CDR3 bases: TGTGCCAGCAGCCAAGGGACGGGTGACTCACCCCTCCACTTT.

This clonotype counts as medium-sized (0.01 to 0.1%). A library prepared for alpha chains yielded this beta chain as an off-target read; its size is of little meaning. The chain couples TRBV29-1 to TRBJ2-2, with TRBD2 as a possible D gene (5 bases). Germline-derived CDR1 and CDR2 are SQVTM and ANQGSEA. V dropped 5 bases and J dropped 1 base, with 14 bases sitting between them. This CDR3 region has 15 residues. Here the CDR3 reads CSVIGEDKNTGELFF. The CDR3 nucleotides are TGCAGCGTTATCGGGGAAGACAAGAACACCGGGGAGCTGTTTTTT.